These 4 T cell receptor beta chains were sequenced from one sample in a study of T cells in Graves' hyperthyroidism and ophthalmopathy. RNA transcripts yielded amplified TCR beta CDR3 regions. Initially, a first-round RT-PCR of the TCR CDR3 employed the HTBI primer set. One entry per CDR3 protein results from TCRdb running MiXCR on the multiplex PCR reads. The sample records some 500,000 distinct CDR3 sequences, approximately 15% being singletons. The sequencing input was blood. These receptors came from a woman under 30 with Graves' hyperthyroidism.

The chain carries TRBV4-1 and TRBJ1-3, with unresolved D. Looked up from germline, CDR1 is MGHRA and CDR2 is YSYEKL. The CDR3 loop spans 11 amino acids. Trimming took off 1 base at V and 10 bases at J, with 5 bases between the two ends. The CDR3 spells CASSQARTIYF. The CDR3 DNA follows: TGCGCCAGCAGCCAAGCACGGACCATATATTTT.

This clonotype was seen many times. The J gene is TRBJ2-3, the V gene TRBV2; maybe TRBD2 (6 bases). Trimming cost V 6 bases and J 3 bases, with 13 bases left between them. CDR1 is SNHLY and CDR2 is FYNNEI in the germline V gene. CDR3 size: 14 residues. The CDR3, as DNA: TGTGCCAGCAGGAATAGCGGCCAAACAGATACGCAGTATTTT. Protein: CASRNSGQTDTQYF.

This clonotype was seen only a few times. The chain carries TRBV29-1 and TRBJ2-5, with 7 nucleotides matching TRBD1. CDR1 SQVTM and CDR2 ANQGSEA come from the germline V gene. This CDR3 comprises 14 residues. V lost 4 bases and J lost 2; bases outside the gene matches: 7. CDR3 DNA: TGCAGCGTTGGGCCAAGGGGGCTGCAAGAGACCCAGTACTTC. Translation: CSVGPRGLQETQYF.

With regard to this clonotype: Compared with germline, one end of the junction differs, possibly owing to a read error. This CDR3 is CVSSESTPTLTEAFF. The CDR3, as DNA: TGTGTCAGCAGTGAATCGACACCTACCCTTACTGAAGCTTTCTTT. This rearrangement joins TRBV2 to TRBJ1-1; D gene unclear. Germline V CDR1 and CDR2: SNHLY, FYNNEI. The CDR3 runs to 15 residues.